The TCR beta chain under discussion was sequenced for a study of shared clonotypes between healthy human individuals. None of the donors, who were healthy HIV-negative adults, had recently had acute infections or vaccinations. The CDR3 loop spans 13 amino acids. CDR1 MDHEN and CDR2 SYDVKM come from the germline V gene. Trimming shortened V by 6 bases and J by 7 bases, and 15 bases separated the two germline ends. Several immunoSEQ plates received, in even portions, the genomic DNA of each subset. Some 30,000 T cell genomes, or 250 to 300 ng DNA, went into replicate PCRs of unsorted PBMC. With ten immunoSEQ deep assay plates, unsorted PBMC DNA underwent sequencing. The data were produced by immunoSEQ multiplex PCR, yet TCRdb's version contains in-frame clones alone and is incomplete. The sample comprises approximately 510,000 clones, less than 85% of which are singletons, and roughly 13% rests with the top ten.

The clonotype was recovered from a woman aged 40-49 years in good health. Some clones in this sample may be carry-over from other donors' samples. Sequencing was performed on PBMCs. The rearrangement joins TRBV28 to TRBJ1-1, with D uncertain. The CDR3 nucleotides are TGTGCCAGCAGGCGAGCTTCCATCGTTGAAGCTTTCTTT. As protein: CASRRASIVEAFF.